This T cell receptor (beta chain) was captured in a study of post-analysis software for immune sequencing data. Study-wide findings and caveats: For normalized Chao1 diversity, multiple sclerosis patients scored significantly lower than controls did. In patients, about 5 TRBV segments were more frequent than in controls, with TRBV5-6, TRBV5-1 and TRBV20-1 among them. When the samples were clustered directly with F measure, those that had been prepared in the same batch showed strong co-clustering.

The CDR3 is 15 amino acids. Germline V gene sequence: CDR1 DFQATT, CDR2 SNEGSKA (reference sequence). With V trimmed by 6 bases and J by 5 bases, 11 bases remained unmatched. As concerns this clonotype: Its cognate antigen is unknown.

Sequencing libraries made from TCR beta cDNA carried unique molecular identifiers. Using its own MiXCR run on the PCR reads, TCRdb lists one record per CDR3 protein. The sample shows roughly 800,000 distinct CDR3 sequences, just over 45% of them seen only once. The genes are TRBV20-1 and TRBJ2-1; the match to TRBD2 covers 9 bases. This receptor was identified in a girl aged 5-17 years with multiple sclerosis. The specimen was blood. CDR3 nucleotide sequence: TGCAGTGCCACCGTGACTAGCGGAGAAGACAATGAGCAGTTCTTC. It yields the protein CSATVTSGEDNEQFF.